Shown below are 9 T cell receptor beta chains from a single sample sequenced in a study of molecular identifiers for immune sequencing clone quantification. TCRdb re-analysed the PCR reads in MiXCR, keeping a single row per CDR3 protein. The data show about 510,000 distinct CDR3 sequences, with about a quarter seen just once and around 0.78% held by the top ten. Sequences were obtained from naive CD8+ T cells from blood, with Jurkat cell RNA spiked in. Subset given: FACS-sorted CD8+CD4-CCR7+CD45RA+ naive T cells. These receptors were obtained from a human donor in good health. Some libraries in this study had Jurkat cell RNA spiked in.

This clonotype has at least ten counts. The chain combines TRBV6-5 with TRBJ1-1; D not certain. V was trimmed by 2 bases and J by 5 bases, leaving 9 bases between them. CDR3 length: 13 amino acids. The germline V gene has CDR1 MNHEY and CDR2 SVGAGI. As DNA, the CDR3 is TGTGCCAGCAGTTACAGGCACGGGACTGAAGCTTTCTTT. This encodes CASSYRHGTEAFF.

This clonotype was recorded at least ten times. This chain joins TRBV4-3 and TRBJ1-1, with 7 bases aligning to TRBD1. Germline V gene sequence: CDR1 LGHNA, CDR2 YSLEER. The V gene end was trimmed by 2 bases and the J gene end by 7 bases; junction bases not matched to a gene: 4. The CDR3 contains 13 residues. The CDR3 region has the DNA TGCGCCAGCAGCCAACTACAGGGGAATGAAGCTTTCTTT. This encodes CASSQLQGNEAFF.

CDR3 sequence: CSVEWTYRGSYEQYF. In DNA form, the CDR3 reads TGCAGCGTTGAGTGGACTTATCGGGGCTCCTACGAGCAGTACTTC. The rearrangement links TRBV29-1 to TRBJ2-7, with D possibly TRBD2 on 5 matching bases. CDR1 SQVTM and CDR2 ANQGSEA come from the germline V gene. CDR3 length: 15 residues. Trimming cost V 3 bases and J 0 bases, with 15 bases left between them.

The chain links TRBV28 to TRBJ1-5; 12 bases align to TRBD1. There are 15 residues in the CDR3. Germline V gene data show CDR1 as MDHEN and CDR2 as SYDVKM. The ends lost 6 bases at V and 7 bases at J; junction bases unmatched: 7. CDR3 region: CASSRGQGAGQPQHF. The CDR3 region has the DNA TGTGCCAGCAGCCGGGGACAGGGGGCAGGCCAGCCCCAGCATTTT.

The CDR3 DNA sequence: TGTGCCAGTAGTACCCTCAGGGGTTCGAACATTCAGTACTTC. Translated, it gives CASSTLRGSNIQYF. The gene calls are TRBV19 and TRBJ2-4; perhaps TRBD1 as D (6 bases). Trimming took 4 bases from V and 7 from J, leaving 14 bases between them. The CDR3 length is 14 residues. Per germline, CDR1 LNHDA and CDR2 SQIVND (reference sequence).

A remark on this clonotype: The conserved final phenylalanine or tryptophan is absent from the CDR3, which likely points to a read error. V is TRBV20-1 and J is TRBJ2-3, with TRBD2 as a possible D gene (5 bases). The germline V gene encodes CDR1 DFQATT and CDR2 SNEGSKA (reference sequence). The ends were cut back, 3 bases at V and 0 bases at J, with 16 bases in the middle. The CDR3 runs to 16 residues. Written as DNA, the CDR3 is TGCAGTGCTAGTGGCGGCCCGGGAACTAGCACAGATACGCAGTATTCT. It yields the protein CSASGGPGTSTDTQYS.

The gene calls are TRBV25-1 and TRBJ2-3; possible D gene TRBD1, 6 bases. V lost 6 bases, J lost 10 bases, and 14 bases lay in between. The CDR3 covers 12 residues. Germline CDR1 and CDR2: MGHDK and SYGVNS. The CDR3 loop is CASSLDQGPQYF. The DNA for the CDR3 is TGTGCCAGCAGCCTAGACCAGGGGCCGCAGTATTTT.

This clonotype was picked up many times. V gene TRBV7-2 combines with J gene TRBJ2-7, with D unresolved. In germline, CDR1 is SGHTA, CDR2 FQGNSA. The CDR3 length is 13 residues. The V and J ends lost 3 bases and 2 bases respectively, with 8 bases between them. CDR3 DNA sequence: TGTGCCAGCAGCTTCGCAGGAACCTACGAGCAGTACTTC. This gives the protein CASSFAGTYEQYF.

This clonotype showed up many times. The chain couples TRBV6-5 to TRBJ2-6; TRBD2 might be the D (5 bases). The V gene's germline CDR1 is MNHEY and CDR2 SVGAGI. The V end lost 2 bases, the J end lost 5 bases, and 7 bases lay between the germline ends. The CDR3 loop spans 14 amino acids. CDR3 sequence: CASSYEGWANVLTF. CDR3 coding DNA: TGTGCCAGCAGTTACGAGGGTTGGGCCAACGTCCTGACTTTC.